Listed below are T cell receptor beta chains from one sample, sequenced in a study of Graves' ophthalmopathy and Graves' hyperthyroidism. TCRdb re-analysed the multiplex PCR reads in MiXCR, keeping a single row per CDR3 protein. Altogether under 350,000 distinct CDR3 sequences are present, roughly 15% being singletons, with the ten largest covering approximately 13%. The sequenced material came from peripheral blood. The receptor source for this set is an adult man with Graves' ophthalmopathy. Each CDR3 is given with its conserved first and last residue. The order of the fields is V gene, clone size, J gene, D gene, CDR3 length, CDR3 DNA, CDR3 protein. A D gene is named only where the DNA matches it firmly. Part of the rows lack a size; the others show once, few, many or a class for expanded clones.

>TRBV18|many|TRBJ2-7|.|17
TGTGCCAGCTCACAAGGGACGGGGCAAGGAAGCTCCTACGAGCAGTACTTC
CASSQGTGQGSSYEQYF
>TRBV7-2|.|TRBJ1-1|.|13
TGTGCCAGCAGCCCAAAAAGGAACACTGAAGCTTTCTTT
CASSPKRNTEAFF
>TRBV4-1|once|TRBJ2-7|TRBD2|15
TGCGCCAGCAGCCAAGGGACTAGCGGGTTCTACGAGCAGTACTTC
CASSQGTSGFYEQYF
>TRBV6-5|.|TRBJ1-5|.|14
TGTGCCAGCAGTTACTCGACGGGTTTAGAGCCCCAGCATTTT
CASSYSTGLEPQHF
>TRBV27|.|TRBJ1-2|.|14
TGTGCCACCGCATTGAGTACGGGGGACGATGGCTACACCTTC
CATALSTGDDGYTF
>TRBV27|.|TRBJ2-2|.|16
TGTGCCAGCAGTTTTTCAGCCCCGAGGGTTGGCGGGGAGCTGTTTTTT
CASSFSAPRVGGELFF
>TRBV20-1|few|TRBJ2-4|.|14
TGCAGTGCTCTCCTTGGACTAGCCAAAAACATTCAGTACTTC
CSALLGLAKNIQYF
>TRBV15|many|TRBJ1-2|.|12
TGTGCCACCAGCAGAGGGGTGGCTGGCTACACCTTC
CATSRGVAGYTF
>TRBV20-1|many|TRBJ1-5|TRBD1|13
TGCAGTGCTAGTGGGACAGGGGGTCAGCCCCAGCATTTT
CSASGTGGQPQHF
>TRBV6-5|.|TRBJ1-1|.|13
TGTGCCAGCAGTTATAGGTTGGGGATTGAAGCTTTCTTT
CASSYRLGIEAFF
>TRBV20-1|many|TRBJ2-5|.|11
TGCAGTGCCAGTGAGGGGGAGACCCAGTACTTC
CSASEGETQYF
>TRBV6-1|many|TRBJ2-7|TRBD1|15
TGTGCCAGCAGCCTGGGACAGCCCCTAACCTACGAGCAGTACTTC
CASSLGQPLTYEQYF
>TRBV18|few|TRBJ2-1|.|16
TGTGCCAGCTCACCTACTATCCAGGGGCTGGCCAATGAGCAGTTCTTC
CASSPTIQGLANEQFF
>TRBV6-1|many|TRBJ2-7|TRBD1|15
TGTGCCAGCAGTCGGTCGACAGGGACACCCTACGAGCAGTACTTC
CASSRSTGTPYEQYF
>TRBV12-3/TRBV12-4|many|TRBJ1-2|TRBD1|14
TGTGCCAGCAGTTTCACAGGGGACTACTATGGCTATACCTTC
CASSFTGDYYGYTF
>TRBV20-1|.|TRBJ1-2|.|12
TGCAGTGCTATCGGCAGGGTCTATGGCTACATCTTC
CSAIGRVYGYIF
>TRBV12-3/TRBV12-4|many|TRBJ1-2|.|15
TGTGCCAGCCGAGGGACCTGGACGTTTAACTATGGCTACACCTTC
CASRGTWTFNYGYTF
>TRBV4-1|few|TRBJ2-2|TRBD1|16
TGCGCCAGCAGCCCGTGGACAGGGCTGAACACCGGGGAGCTGTTTTTT
CASSPWTGLNTGELFF
>TRBV15|.|TRBJ2-7|.|13
TGTGCCACCAGCACCTCAGCAGGGTACGAGCAGTACTTC
CATSTSAGYEQYF
>TRBV20-1|many|TRBJ1-2|.|13
TGCAGTGCTAGGCGTGACAGCGACTATGGCTACACCTTC
CSARRDSDYGYTF
>TRBV6-1|many|TRBJ1-3|TRBD1|14
TGTGCCAGCAGTGAAGCAAGACAGGGTTACACCATATATTTT
CASSEARQGYTIYF
>TRBV12-3/TRBV12-4|many|TRBJ2-7|.|15
TGTGCCAGCAGTTCCAGCGGTGGGAGCTCCTACGAGCAGTACTTC
CASSSSGGSSYEQYF
>TRBV7-2|many|TRBJ1-5|TRBD1|15
TGTGCCAGCAGCCCCTTTCCGACAGGGGTTGAGCCCCAGCATTTT
CASSPFPTGVEPQHF